There are a few counts of the clone carrying this T cell receptor beta chain. The sample belongs to a study of blood T cells in healthy people across ages. Per germline, CDR1 DFQATT and CDR2 SNEGSKA (reference sequence). The ends lost 5 bases at V and 5 bases at J; junction bases unmatched: 12. The CDR3 is made up of 15 amino acids. The use of a sample-barcoded 5' primer and a J-beta primer mix characterized a second PCR of roughly 6 to 11 cycles. Researchers report that a template-switch adaptor with 12 random nucleotides tagged each cDNA molecule. TCRdb re-called the 5' RACE reads with MiXCR, one entry per CDR3 protein. The sample has 550,000 to 650,000 distinct CDR3 sequences; about a quarter are singletons. These data are also associated with another study on T cells of mothers and their children.

Sequenced sample: blood. This receptor was obtained from a boy aged 2-15 years in good health. The rearrangement uses TRBV20-1 and TRBJ2-4; TRBD2 aligns across 7 bases. In nucleotides, the CDR3 is TGCAGTGCTGGAAATCCCTTAAGCGGGGAAAACATTCAGTACTTC. Amino acid sequence: CSAGNPLSGENIQYF.